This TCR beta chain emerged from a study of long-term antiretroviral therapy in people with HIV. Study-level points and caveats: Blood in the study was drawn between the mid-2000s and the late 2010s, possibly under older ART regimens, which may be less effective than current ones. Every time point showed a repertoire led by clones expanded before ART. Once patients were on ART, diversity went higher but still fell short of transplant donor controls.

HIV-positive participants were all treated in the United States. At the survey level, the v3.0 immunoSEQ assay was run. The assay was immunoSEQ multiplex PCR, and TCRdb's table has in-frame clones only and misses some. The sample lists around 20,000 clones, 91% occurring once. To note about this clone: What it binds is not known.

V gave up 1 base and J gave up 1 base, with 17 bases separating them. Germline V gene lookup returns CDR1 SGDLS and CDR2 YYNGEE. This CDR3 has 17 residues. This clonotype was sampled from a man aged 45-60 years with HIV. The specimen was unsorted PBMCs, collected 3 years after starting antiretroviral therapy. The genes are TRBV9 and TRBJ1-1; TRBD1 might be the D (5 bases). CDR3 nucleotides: TGTGCCAGCAGCGTACCATGGGGGGTTGCCGAGAACACTGAAGCTTTCTTT. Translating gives CASSVPWGVAENTEAFF.